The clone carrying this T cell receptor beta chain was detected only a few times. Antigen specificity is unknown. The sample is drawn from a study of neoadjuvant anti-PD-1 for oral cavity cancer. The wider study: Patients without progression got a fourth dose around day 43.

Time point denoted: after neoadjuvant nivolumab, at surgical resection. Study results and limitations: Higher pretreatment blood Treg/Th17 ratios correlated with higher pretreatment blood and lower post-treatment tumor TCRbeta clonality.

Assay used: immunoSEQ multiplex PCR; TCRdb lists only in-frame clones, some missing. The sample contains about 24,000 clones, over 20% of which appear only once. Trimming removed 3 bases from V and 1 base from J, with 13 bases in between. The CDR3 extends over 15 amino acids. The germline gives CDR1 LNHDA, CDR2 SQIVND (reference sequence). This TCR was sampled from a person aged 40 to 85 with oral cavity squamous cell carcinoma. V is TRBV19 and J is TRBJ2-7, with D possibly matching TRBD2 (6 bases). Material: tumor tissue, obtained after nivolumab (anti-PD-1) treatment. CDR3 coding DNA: TGTGCCAGTAGTATGATCGCTAGCGTTTCCTACGAGCAGTACTTC. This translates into CASSMIASVSYEQYF.